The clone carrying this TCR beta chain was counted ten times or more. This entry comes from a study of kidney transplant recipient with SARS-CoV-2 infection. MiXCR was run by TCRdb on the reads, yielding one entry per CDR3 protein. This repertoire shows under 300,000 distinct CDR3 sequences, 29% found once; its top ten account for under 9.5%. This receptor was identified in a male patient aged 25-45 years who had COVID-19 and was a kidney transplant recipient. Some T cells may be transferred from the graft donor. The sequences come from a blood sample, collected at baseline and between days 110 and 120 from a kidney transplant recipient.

The CDR3 coding sequence is TGTGCCAGCAGCCCGGGGAACCTCCGGGGCCAAGAGACCCAGTACTTC. Translated: CASSPGNLRGQETQYF. This rearrangement joins TRBV11-3 to TRBJ2-5; a possible D gene is TRBD2 (5 bases). The V end lost 5 bases, the J end lost 1 base, and 17 bases lay between the germline ends. The germline CDR1 and CDR2 sequences are SGHNT and YENEEA. The CDR3 length is 16 residues.